This TCR beta chain comes out of a study of tumor-infiltrating lymphocytes in primary liver carcinoma. As for this clonotype: The junction differs from germline at one of its ends, possibly a read error.

Production of TCR beta cDNA used 400 to 600 ng total RNA together with a constant-region primer. Libraries covering TCR beta were generated through three nested multiplex PCR rounds (using a slightly modified ARM-PCR). A C-beta reverse primer and TRBV1-TRBV30 forward primers served in each of the first two PCR rounds, at 10 cycles apiece. Via MiXCR, TCRdb re-called the multiplex PCR reads, giving one row per CDR3 protein. The sample holds more than 85,000 distinct CDR3 sequences; roughly 85% are singletons and the top ten take more than 15%. Germline assignment: CDR1 SGHDT and CDR2 YYEEEE. The CDR3 sequence is 14 residues long. Co-extracted RNA and DNA came from roughly 20-30 mg of unsorted bulk tissue.

The sequencing input was liver tumor tissue from sampling region 3. Subset reported: tumor region T3, left-lateral pole. The sequence was obtained from a man aged 35 to 55 with primary liver carcinoma and hepatitis B virus infection. The rearrangement links TRBV5-6 to TRBJ2-7; TRBD2 agrees at 10 bases. Here the CDR3 DNA reads TGTGCCAGTAGCTCCTGGACTAGCGGCCTCGGGCAGTACTTC. Residues: CASSSWTSGLGQYF.